What follows describes a single TCR beta chain. Its specificity is not known. The entry originates in a study of cytomegalovirus exposure and HLA in healthy donors. Study-level findings and limits: CMV serostatus alone was available as immune exposure information. There were approximately 150 TCR beta chains listed as cytomegalovirus-associated. Earlier analysis yielded a pattern in which most TCR beta V segments were productive about 87% or about 30% of the time.

From germline, CDR1 is MNHEY and CDR2 SMNVEV (reference sequence). The CDR3 extends over 14 amino acids. V trimming: 3 bases; J trimming: 6 bases; junction bases outside the gene matches: 3. The study ran its PCR with 60 Vbeta and 13 Jbeta primers. Sequencing used immunoSEQ multiplex PCR; TCRdb keeps in-frame clones, though not all of them. The sample shows about 130,000 clones, 8% to 11% of them seen only once. The receptor's source is a woman in her late teens or twenties in good health and CMV-seropositive. V is TRBV27 and J is TRBJ2-1, with TRBD2 identical over 9 bases. The sequencing input was PBMCs. CDR3 residues: CASSFGGRVNEQFF. CDR3 DNA sequence: TGTGCCAGCAGTTTCGGCGGGAGGGTCAATGAGCAGTTCTTC.